A selection of T cell receptor beta chains follows, all from one sample in a study of shared clonotypes between healthy human individuals. Data came from immunoSEQ multiplex PCR; TCRdb stores just in-frame clones and leaves some out. The table records approximately 640,000 clones, about two thirds of them present only once. The specimen was memory CD4+ T cells sorted from blood. The receptors derive from a woman in her thirties in good health. CDR3s include the opening cysteine and the closing phenylalanine or tryptophan. A D gene is named only where the DNA matches it firmly. Clone size is not always given. Where it is, it says once, few, many or a class for expanded clones.

j_gene | abundance | d_gene | v_gene | CDR3aa | CDR3nt
TRBJ2-7 | few | . | TRBV14 | CASSHVKSYEQYF | TGTGCCAGCAGCCATGTTAAATCCTACGAGCAGTACTTC
TRBJ2-3 | . | . | TRBV5-4 | CASSLDLARTDTQYF | TGTGCCAGCAGCTTGGATCTTGCTCGCACAGATACGCAGTATTTT
TRBJ2-5 | . | TRBD1 | TRBV6-5 | CASSYSRTGGETQYF | TGTGCCAGCAGTTACTCGAGGACAGGGGGGGAGACCCAGTACTTC
TRBJ2-1 | once | . | TRBV30 | CATERRGSSYNEQFF | TGTGCCACGGAGCGGCGGGGTAGCTCCTACAATGAGCAGTTCTTC
TRBJ2-6 | . | TRBD2 | TRBV28 | CASSSPSGTGANVLTF | TGTGCCAGCAGTTCCCCTAGCGGGACTGGGGCCAACGTCCTGACTTTC
TRBJ2-1 | . | TRBD2 | TRBV7-3 | CASSARLADPYNEQFF | TGTGCCAGCAGCGCCAGACTAGCGGACCCCTACAATGAGCAGTTCTTC
TRBJ2-1 | once | TRBD2 | TRBV19 | CASSTPSGSSNEQFF | TGTGCCAGTAGTACTCCTAGCGGGAGTTCCAATGAGCAGTTCTTC
TRBJ2-2 | . | TRBD1 | TRBV11-2 | CASSLEGTGDSGELFF | TGTGCCAGCAGCTTAGAAGGGACAGGGGATTCCGGGGAGCTGTTTTTT
TRBJ1-1 | . | TRBD1 | TRBV27 | CASSLGQAGNTEAFF | TGTGCCAGCAGTTTGGGACAGGCAGGGAACACTGAAGCTTTCTTT
TRBJ2-3 | . | TRBD2 | TRBV27 | CASSPGLAGFRDTQYF | TGTGCCAGCAGTCCGGGACTAGCGGGATTCCGAGATACGCAGTATTTT
TRBJ2-2 | . | . | TRBV5-6 | CASSLSRELFF | TGTGCCAGCAGCTTGAGCCGGGAGCTGTTTTTT
TRBJ2-7 | once | . | TRBV29-1 | CSVARRANPSSYEQYF | TGCAGCGTTGCCCGTCGGGCAAACCCGTCCTCCTACGAGCAGTACTTC
TRBJ2-1 | . | . | TRBV25-1 | CASSGPNREEQFF | TGTGCCAGCAGTGGCCCGAACAGGGAGGAGCAGTTCTTC
TRBJ2-2 | few | . | TRBV18 | CASSPTPGELFF | TGTGCCAGCTCACCGACCCCCGGGGAGCTGTTTTTT
TRBJ2-7 | once | . | TRBV7-9 | CASSLALRDEQYF | TGTGCCAGCAGCTTAGCCCTCAGGGACGAGCAGTACTTC
TRBJ2-7 | . | . | TRBV18 | CASSLKTDYEQYF | TGTGCCAGCTCACTAAAGACAGACTACGAGCAGTACTTC
TRBJ1-3 | . | . | TRBV7-8 | CASSQGRRQKYSGNTIYF | TGTGCCAGCAGCCAAGGGCGTCGACAGAAATATTCTGGAAACACCATATATTTT
TRBJ2-7 | . | . | TRBV28 | CASRGKGPYEQYF | TGTGCCAGCAGGGGTAAGGGGCCCTACGAGCAGTACTTC
TRBJ1-1 | . | . | TRBV4-1 | CASSHPQGTEAFF | TGCGCCAGCAGCCATCCCCAAGGGACTGAAGCTTTCTTT
TRBJ2-1 | few | TRBD1 | TRBV25-1 | CASRTGGRGEQFF | TGTGCCTCCAGGACAGGGGGCAGGGGTGAGCAGTTCTTC
TRBJ2-1 | . | TRBD1 | TRBV4-1 | CASSGRQGSFYNEQFF | TGCGCCAGCAGCGGCCGACAGGGGAGTTTTTACAATGAGCAGTTCTTC
TRBJ2-7 | . | TRBD2 | TRBV13 | CASSRGLAGGSRTYEQYF | TGTGCCAGCAGCCGGGGACTAGCGGGAGGGTCGAGAACCTACGAGCAGTACTTC
TRBJ2-6 | . | TRBD1 | TRBV6-4 | CASSAGTGAVGANVLTF | TGTGCCAGCAGCGCCGGGACAGGGGCCGTTGGGGCCAACGTCCTGACTTTC
TRBJ1-2 | . | . | TRBV28 | CASNLGGQRLYGYTF | TGTGCCAGCAACCTAGGTGGACAGAGGCTCTATGGCTACACCTTC
TRBJ1-1 | once | . | TRBV28 | CASSFPGGGRTEAFF | TGTGCCAGCAGTTTTCCCGGTGGGGGGAGAACTGAAGCTTTCTTT
TRBJ2-5 | . | . | TRBV18 | CASSPRVDETQYF | TGTGCCAGCTCACCACGGGTTGATGAGACCCAGTACTTC
TRBJ1-4 | . | . | TRBV9 | CASSVWETQNEKLFF | TGTGCCAGCAGCGTTTGGGAGACACAGAATGAAAAACTGTTTTTT
TRBJ2-7 | . | . | TRBV7-9 | CASSLLSGSYEQYF | TGTGCCAGCAGCTTATTGAGTGGCTCCTACGAGCAGTACTTC
TRBJ1-4 | few | . | TRBV7-8 | CASSFHGPSGEKLFF | TGTGCCAGCAGCTTTCACGGACCCTCCGGCGAAAAACTGTTTTTT
TRBJ1-2 | few | TRBD1 | TRBV7-3 | CASSDPGQGNYGYTF | TGTGCCAGCAGCGATCCGGGACAGGGGAACTATGGCTACACCTTC
TRBJ2-1 | once | TRBD2 | TRBV9 | CASSVELAVYNEQFF | TGTGCCAGCAGCGTAGAACTAGCGGTCTACAATGAGCAGTTCTTC
TRBJ2-7 | . | . | TRBV18 | CASSRRETEQYF | TGTGCCAGCTCACGTCGGGAAACTGAGCAGTACTTC
TRBJ2-1 | . | . | TRBV15 | CATSPRLTDNEQFF | TGTGCCACCAGCCCCAGACTGACTGACAATGAGCAGTTCTTC
TRBJ2-6 | . | . | TRBV5-1 | CASSTRQSSGANVLTF | TGCGCCAGCAGCACCAGACAGTCCTCTGGGGCCAACGTCCTGACTTTC
TRBJ2-1 | . | TRBD2 | TRBV12-5 | CASGLYAGGPLSEQFF | TGTGCTAGTGGTTTGTATGCGGGAGGGCCGCTATCTGAGCAGTTCTTC
TRBJ2-7 | . | . | TRBV27 | CASSSNYEQYF | TGTGCCAGCAGTTCTAACTACGAGCAGTACTTC
TRBJ2-1 | . | TRBD2 | TRBV27 | CASSLYRAGGGNDEQFF | TGTGCCAGCAGTTTATATAGGGCGGGAGGAGGGAATGATGAGCAGTTCTTC
TRBJ2-7 | . | . | TRBV6-1 | CASSEYRVGEQYF | TGTGCCAGCAGTGAATACAGAGTCGGAGAGCAGTACTTC
TRBJ2-6 | . | . | TRBV19 | CASSIVRAQRANVLTF | TGTGCCAGTAGTATAGTAAGGGCGCAGAGGGCCAACGTCCTGACTTTC
TRBJ2-1 | . | TRBD2 | TRBV5-1 | CASSLWLAGPTYNEQFF | TGCGCCAGCAGCTTGTGGTTAGCGGGACCGACCTACAATGAGCAGTTCTTC
TRBJ1-5 | . | TRBD1 | TRBV28 | CASSPYGTGRGSNQPQHF | TGTGCCAGCAGCCCTTATGGGACAGGGAGAGGGAGCAATCAGCCCCAGCATTTT
TRBJ2-5 | . | . | TRBV11-2 | CASSPEPVGTQYF | TGTGCCAGCAGCCCAGAACCCGTCGGGACCCAGTACTTC
TRBJ1-4 | . | . | TRBV10-1 | CASSDPGSGDEKLFF | TGCGCCAGCAGTGACCCCGGGAGCGGGGATGAAAAACTGTTTTTT